This is a list of T cell receptor beta chains from one sample in a study of technical replicates of blood from a handful of donors. The method was immunoSEQ multiplex PCR; TCRdb's version includes in-frame clones alone and lacks a portion of them. This repertoire shows roughly 68,000 clones, around 87% found once; its top ten account for approximately 5%. Sequencing was carried out using PBMCs. The source of these receptors is a human donor in good health. Some clones in this sample may be carry-over from other donors' samples. CDR3s include the opening cysteine and the closing phenylalanine or tryptophan. A D gene is named only where the DNA matches it firmly. Rows give clone size only sometimes, using once, few, many, or a class for an expanded clone.

V gene	J gene	D gene	clone size	CDR3 DNA	CDR3 protein
TRBV6-6	TRBJ1-2	TRBD1	.	TGTGCCAGCAGTTACGGTGACAGGGATACGTCTGGCTACACCTTC	CASSYGDRDTSGYTF
TRBV7-6	TRBJ2-5	.	.	TGTGCCAGCAGCTTAGCGGGCCAGGGGCTTGGTGAGACCCAGTACTTC	CASSLAGQGLGETQYF
TRBV7-9	TRBJ2-5	TRBD2	.	TGTGCCAGCAGCTGGCTAGCGGTGGAGGGAGAGACCCAGTACTTC	CASSWLAVEGETQYF
TRBV30	TRBJ1-4	TRBD1	.	TGTGCCTGGAGTGGTACAGGGGGAACCCAAAAACTGTTTTTT	CAWSGTGGTQKLFF
TRBV9	TRBJ2-1	TRBD2	.	TGTGCCAGCAGCGTAGTTAGCGGGAGTAGCAATGAGCAGTTCTTC	CASSVVSGSSNEQFF
TRBV5-5	TRBJ2-6	.	.	TGTGCCAGCAGCTTGGCCGAGGGCTCTGGGGCCAACGTCCTGACTTTC	CASSLAEGSGANVLTF
TRBV7-8	TRBJ1-2	TRBD1	once	TGTGCCAGCAGCTTAGGGACAGGGCAGTATGGCTACACCTTC	CASSLGTGQYGYTF
TRBV12-1	TRBJ1-1	.	.	TGTGCCAGCAGCTTTGGCCCAAGGGGCACTGAAGCTTTCTTT	CASSFGPRGTEAFF
TRBV5-1	TRBJ2-1	.	.	TGCGCCAGCAGCTTGGCAGGGGCAGAATACAATGAGCAGTTCTTC	CASSLAGAEYNEQFF
TRBV5-4	TRBJ1-1	.	.	TGTGCCAGCAGCCCCAGGGGTGACACTGAAGCTTTCTTT	CASSPRGDTEAFF
TRBV30	TRBJ1-2	.	.	TGTGCCTGGTATGGCAGATCCTATGGCTACACCTTC	CAWYGRSYGYTF
TRBV7-2	TRBJ2-3	TRBD2	once	TGTGCCAGCAGCATGGGACTAGCGGAAACAGATACGCAGTATTTT	CASSMGLAETDTQYF
TRBV15	TRBJ2-2	.	.	TGTGCCACCAGCAGAGATGACTCGGCGGGTCCCGGGGAGCTGTTTTTT	CATSRDDSAGPGELFF
TRBV5-1	TRBJ2-1	TRBD2	.	TGCGCCAGCAGCGTGGGACTAGCGGGAGGAGTGTTGGACAATGAGCAGTTCTTC	CASSVGLAGGVLDNEQFF
TRBV7-2	TRBJ2-3	TRBD2	.	TGTGCCAGCAGCTTAGCCCCGCAGGGACTAGCGAGGACAGATACGCAGTATTTT	CASSLAPQGLARTDTQYF
TRBV6-1	TRBJ1-2	.	few	TGTGCCAGCAGTGAAAACAGCCTTCCCTATGGCTACACCTTC	CASSENSLPYGYTF
TRBV2	TRBJ1-2	.	.	TGTGCCAGCAGTGAAGTCCCGGGAGGGGGCTACACCTTC	CASSEVPGGGYTF
TRBV30	TRBJ2-7	.	.	TGTGCCTGGAGCCTAGTCTCCTACGAGCAGTACTTC	CAWSLVSYEQYF
TRBV5-1	TRBJ1-4	TRBD1	.	TGCGCCAGCAGCCCTGACAGGGGGGGACGGACTAATGAAAAACTGTTTTTT	CASSPDRGGRTNEKLFF
TRBV5-6	TRBJ1-2	.	few	TGTGCCAGCAGCTTAGGAGGGGCCTATGGCTACACCTTC	CASSLGGAYGYTF
TRBV19	TRBJ2-1	TRBD1	.	TGTGCCAGTAGTTCCGACAGGGGCGACCACTCCTACAATGAGCAGTTCTTC	CASSSDRGDHSYNEQFF
TRBV7-9	TRBJ2-6	.	.	TGTGCCAGCAGCTTTCCCGGGCTAGCGGCCAACGTCCTGACTTTC	CASSFPGLAANVLTF
TRBV7-2	TRBJ2-7	TRBD2	.	TGTGCCAGCAGCTTAGTGGTGGGAGGGAACTACGAGCAGTACTTC	CASSLVVGGNYEQYF
TRBV4-1	TRBJ2-4	TRBD2	.	TGCGCCAGCAGCCCTTCCCTGGCCAGCGGGAATACCCCCCGGAGGAAAAACATTCAGTACTTC	CASSPSLASGNTPRRKNIQYF
TRBV5-1	TRBJ1-5	TRBD1	.	TGCGCCAGCAGCTGGGGGACAGATCAGCCCCAGCATTTT	CASSWGTDQPQHF
TRBV7-9	TRBJ1-4	TRBD1	.	TGTGCCAGCAGCCCCGGGACAGGTTGGGAAAAACTGTTTTTT	CASSPGTGWEKLFF
TRBV5-1	TRBJ1-6	.	.	TGCGCCAGCAGCTTGGCCTTGGACAGTAATTCACCCCTCCACTTT	CASSLALDSNSPLHF
TRBV6-5	TRBJ2-4	.	.	TGTGCCAGCAGTTACACCGCCGGGGTAGCCAAAAACATTCAGTACTTC	CASSYTAGVAKNIQYF
TRBV19	TRBJ2-2	TRBD1	.	TGTGCCAGTAGTCAAACCGACAGGGGGCCCAGGGCCGGGGAGCTGTTTTTT	CASSQTDRGPRAGELFF
TRBV4-1	TRBJ1-2	.	few	TGCGCCAGCAGCCAAGGTGACAACGGCTATGGCTACACCTTC	CASSQGDNGYGYTF
TRBV19	TRBJ2-5	TRBD1	once	TGTGCCAGTACGGGACAGGGGGCAGTCGAGACCCAGTACTTC	CASTGQGAVETQYF
TRBV4-2	TRBJ1-2	TRBD1	.	TGTGCCAGCAGCAAAGCGGGACAGGAAAACTATGGCTACACCTTC	CASSKAGQENYGYTF
TRBV4-1	TRBJ2-1	.	.	TGCGCCAGCAGCCCGATGGAGGATGAGCAGTTCTTC	CASSPMEDEQFF
TRBV18	TRBJ1-1	.	.	TGTGCCAGCTCACCCAACAGGGAACTAGCTTTCTTT	CASSPNRELAFF
TRBV7-3	TRBJ1-5	TRBD1	.	TGTGCCAGCAGCACAGGGACAGGGGGCGGCCAGCCCCAGCATTTT	CASSTGTGGGQPQHF
TRBV6-5	TRBJ1-5	.	.	TGTGCCAGCAGTTATCAGTATAGCAATCAGCCCCAGCATTTT	CASSYQYSNQPQHF
TRBV6-1	TRBJ1-3	TRBD1	.	TGTGCCAGCAGTGAATGGGACAGCCCGGCTGGAAACACCATATATTTT	CASSEWDSPAGNTIYF
TRBV5-1	TRBJ2-1	.	.	TGCGCCAGCAGCTTACCGGACAGATACAATGAGCAGTTCTTC	CASSLPDRYNEQFF
TRBV30	TRBJ1-3	.	few	TGTGCCTGGAAACAGGGAGTTGGAAACACCATATATTTT	CAWKQGVGNTIYF
TRBV9	TRBJ2-6	.	once	TGTGCCAGCAGCGCTCGACAGGAAACCTCTGGGGCCAACGTCCTGACTTTC	CASSARQETSGANVLTF
TRBV5-6	TRBJ2-3	.	.	TGTGCCAGCAGCGGAAACAGTGGGAGCACAGATACGCAGTATTTT	CASSGNSGSTDTQYF
TRBV7-9	TRBJ2-7	TRBD2	.	TGTGCCAGCAGCCCACGCCGGGCGGGGGGGCTTACCTCCTACGAGCAGTACTTC	CASSPRRAGGLTSYEQYF
TRBV7-2	TRBJ2-5	.	.	TGTGCCAGCAGCTTAAGTCTAGCTGCGGAGACCCAGTACTTC	CASSLSLAAETQYF